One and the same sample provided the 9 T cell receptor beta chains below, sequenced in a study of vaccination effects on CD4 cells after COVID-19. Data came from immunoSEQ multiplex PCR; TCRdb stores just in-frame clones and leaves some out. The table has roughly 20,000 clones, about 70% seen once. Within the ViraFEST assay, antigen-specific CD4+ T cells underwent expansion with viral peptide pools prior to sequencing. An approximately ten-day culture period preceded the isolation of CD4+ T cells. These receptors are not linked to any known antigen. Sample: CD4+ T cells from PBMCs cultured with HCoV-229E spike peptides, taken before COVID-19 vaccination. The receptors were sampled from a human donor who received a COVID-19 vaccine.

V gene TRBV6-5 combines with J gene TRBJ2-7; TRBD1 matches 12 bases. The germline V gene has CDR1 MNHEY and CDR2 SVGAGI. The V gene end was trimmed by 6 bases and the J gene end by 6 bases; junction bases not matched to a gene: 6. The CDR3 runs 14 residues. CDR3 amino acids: CASRQGQGAGEQYF. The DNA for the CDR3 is TGTGCCAGCAGACAGGGACAGGGGGCGGGCGAGCAGTACTTC.

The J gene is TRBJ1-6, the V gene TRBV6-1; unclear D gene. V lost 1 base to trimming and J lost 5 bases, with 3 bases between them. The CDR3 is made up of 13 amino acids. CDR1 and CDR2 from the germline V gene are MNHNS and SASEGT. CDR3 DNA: TGTGCCAGCAGTGAAGGGAATAATTCACCCCTCCACTTT. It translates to CASSEGNNSPLHF.

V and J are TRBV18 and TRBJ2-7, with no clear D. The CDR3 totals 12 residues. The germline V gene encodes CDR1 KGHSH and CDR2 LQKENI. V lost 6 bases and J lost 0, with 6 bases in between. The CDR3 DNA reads TGTGCCAGCTCGGCAAGCTCCTACGAGCAGTACTTC. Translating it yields CASSASSYEQYF.

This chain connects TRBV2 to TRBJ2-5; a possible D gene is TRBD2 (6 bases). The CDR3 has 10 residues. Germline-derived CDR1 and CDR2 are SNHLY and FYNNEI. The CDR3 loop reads CAGGEETQYF. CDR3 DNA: TGTGCAGGAGGGGAAGAGACCCAGTACTTC.

The CDR3 spells CASSLGQGAMDEQFF. DNA of the CDR3: TGCGCCAGCAGCCTGGGACAGGGGGCTATGGATGAGCAGTTCTTC. The gene calls are TRBV5-1 and TRBJ2-1, with 12 bases that match TRBD1. Germline values: CDR1 SGHRS, CDR2 YFSETQ. With 4 bases clipped from V and 8 bases from J, the junction kept 7 bases outside the gene matches. The CDR3 extends over 15 amino acids.

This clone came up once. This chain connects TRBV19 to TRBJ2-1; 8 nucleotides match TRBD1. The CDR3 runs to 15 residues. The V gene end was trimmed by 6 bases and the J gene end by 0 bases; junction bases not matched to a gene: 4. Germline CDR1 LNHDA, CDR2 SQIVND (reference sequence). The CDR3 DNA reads TGTGCCAGTAGAAACAGGGGGAGCTCCTACAATGAGCAGTTCTTC. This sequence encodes CASRNRGSSYNEQFF.

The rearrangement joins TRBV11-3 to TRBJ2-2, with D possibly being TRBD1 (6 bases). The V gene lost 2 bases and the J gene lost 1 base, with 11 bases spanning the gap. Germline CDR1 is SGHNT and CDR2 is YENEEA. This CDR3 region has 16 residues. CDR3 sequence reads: CASSLFRGQNTGELFF. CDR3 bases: TGTGCCAGCAGCTTATTTCGGGGACAGAACACCGGGGAGCTGTTTTTT.

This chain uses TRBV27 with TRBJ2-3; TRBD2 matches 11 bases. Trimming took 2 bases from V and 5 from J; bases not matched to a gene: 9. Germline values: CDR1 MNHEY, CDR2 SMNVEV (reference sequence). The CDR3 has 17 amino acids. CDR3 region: CASSLLGSGRARDTQYF. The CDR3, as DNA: TGTGCCAGCAGTTTACTTGGTAGCGGGAGGGCCCGAGATACGCAGTATTTT.

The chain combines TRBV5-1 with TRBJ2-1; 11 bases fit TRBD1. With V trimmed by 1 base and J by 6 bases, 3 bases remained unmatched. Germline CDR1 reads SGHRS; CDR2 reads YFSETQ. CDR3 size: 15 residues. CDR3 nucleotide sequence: TGCGCCAGCAGCTTGCCCGGGACAGGGGGCAATGAGCAGTTCTTC. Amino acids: CASSLPGTGGNEQFF.